This record covers a single TCR beta chain. No antigen is known for it. This entry belongs to a study of shared clonotypes between healthy human individuals. General study results and limits: Compared with clonotypes that all four donors shared, non-shared clonotypes had lower generation probabilities.

The trim removed 4 bases at V and 7 bases at J, leaving 10 bases unmatched. Germline CDR1 reads MDHEN; CDR2 reads SYDVKM. This CDR3 is 17 amino acids long. CD45RO-negative, CCR7-positively selected cells formed the naive CD8 fraction, excluding terminally differentiated effector memory CD45RA+ cells. Evenly divided among several immunoSEQ plates was the genomic DNA of each subset. Profiled with immunoSEQ multiplex PCR; TCRdb holds only in-frame clones, not every one. The table lists roughly 2,000,000 clones, roughly 94% of them singletons. V is TRBV28 and J is TRBJ2-3, with 14 bases aligning to TRBD2. The TCR comes from a man younger than 35 in good health. The sequenced material came from naive CD8+ T cells sorted from blood. The CDR3 is CASSSTRLAGGWYTQYF. The CDR3 DNA is TGTGCCAGCAGTTCAACTCGACTAGCGGGGGGGTGGTATACGCAGTATTTT.